Each of the 23 T cell receptor beta chains below was sequenced from the same sample in a study of shared T cell receptors in the human thymus. Here immunoSEQ multiplex PCR was the method, and the copy in TCRdb shows in-frame clones only, minus some. The sample records tens of thousands of clones, 90% to 95% being singletons. The specimen was thymocytes. The receptor set was obtained from a human donor.

The CDR3 DNA reads TGCGCCAGCAGCCAAGAGTTGGACTGGGTTCGGGACATGGTTAACTATGGCTACACCTTC. It yields the protein CASSQELDWVRDMVNYGYTF. This chain uses TRBV4-3 with TRBJ1-2; a possible D gene is TRBD1 (6 bases). CDR3 size: 20 residues. Germline-derived CDR1 and CDR2 are LGHNA and YSLEER. V lost 0 bases and J lost 1, with 24 bases in between.

This chain uses TRBV19 with TRBJ1-1; D is possibly TRBD1 (6 bases). Germline V gene lookup returns CDR1 LNHDA and CDR2 SQIVND (reference sequence). V was trimmed by 3 bases and J by 5 bases, leaving 13 bases between them. The CDR3 is 14 amino acids. DNA for the CDR3: TGTGCCAGTAGTATCCGGGGGCGTCGGACTGAAGCTTTCTTT. This translates into CASSIRGRRTEAFF.

This clone occurred once. The rearrangement links TRBV15 to TRBJ1-5; a possible D gene is TRBD1 (6 bases). This CDR3 is built from 15 residues. Germline V CDR1 and CDR2: LNHNV, YYDKDF (reference sequence). V lost 4 bases to trimming and J lost 5 bases, with 15 bases between them. CDR3 amino acids: CATSTETGTHQPQHF. For the CDR3, the DNA is TGTGCCACCAGCACCGAAACAGGGACCCATCAGCCCCAGCATTTT.

The table lists this clone with a count of one. CDR3 residues: CASSPGLAGNTVYTQYF. The DNA for the CDR3 is TGTGCCAGCTCACCAGGACTAGCGGGGAACACCGTGTATACGCAGTATTTT. This chain links TRBV18 with TRBJ2-3, with 12 bases matching TRBD2. Per the germline V gene, CDR1 is KGHSH and CDR2 is LQKENI. There are 17 residues in the CDR3. V lost 2 bases and J lost 7; bases outside the gene matches: 10.

This chain uses TRBV29-1 with TRBJ2-7; a possible D gene is TRBD2 (5 bases). Trimming took 4 bases from V and 0 from J, leaving 16 bases between them. From germline, CDR1 is SQVTM and CDR2 ANQGSEA. There are 15 residues in the CDR3. The CDR3 spells CSVVHPASPSYEQYF. Written as DNA, the CDR3 is TGCAGCGTTGTCCACCCCGCTAGCCCCTCCTACGAGCAGTACTTC.

The V gene is TRBV13, the J gene TRBJ2-7, with 8 bases aligning to TRBD2. CDR3 length: 16 amino acids. V shed 4 bases and J 4 bases; nucleotides not matched to a gene: 12. Per the germline V gene, CDR1 is PRHDT and CDR2 is FYEKMQ (reference sequence). CDR3 nucleotide sequence: TGTGCCAGCAGCTATCTCTCGGGGGGGCGCATATACGAGCAGTACTTC. Protein sequence: CASSYLSGGRIYEQYF.

The V call is TRBV7-6, the J call TRBJ2-1, with 11 bases that match TRBD1. V was pared by 7 bases and J by 9 bases, with 11 bases of the junction left unmatched. Germline V gives CDR1 SGHVS, CDR2 FNYEAQ. This CDR3 region has 15 residues. The CDR3 is CASIPLGQGAGEQFF. Here the CDR3 DNA reads TGTGCCAGCATCCCCTTAGGACAGGGGGCCGGTGAGCAGTTCTTC.

V and J are TRBV7-3 and TRBJ2-5; TRBD1 aligns across 7 bases. With 5 bases clipped from V and 4 bases from J, the junction kept 7 bases outside the gene matches. The germline gives CDR1 SGHTA, CDR2 FQGTGA. The CDR3 totals 14 residues. CDR3 bases: TGTGCCAGCAGCCGCACAGGGGTAGGAGAGACCCAGTACTTC. This translates into CASSRTGVGETQYF.

This chain joins TRBV7-9 and TRBJ1-2, with D unresolved. Trimming pared 2 bases from V and 7 bases from J, leaving 8 bases between. CDR1 is SEHNR, CDR2 FQNEAQ, per germline (reference sequence). The CDR3 is 12 residues long. DNA for the CDR3: TGTGCCAGCAGCTTACAGTTGGGTGGCTACACCTTC. Its protein is CASSLQLGGYTF.

This chain connects TRBV11-1 to TRBJ2-3, with 11 nucleotides matching TRBD2. Trimming removed 6 bases from V and 2 bases from J; junction bases left unmatched: 4. The CDR3 consists of 15 residues. The germline CDR1 and CDR2 sequences are SGHAT and FQDESV (reference sequence). Here the CDR3 reads CASRLAGGSTDTQYF. For the CDR3, the DNA is TGTGCCAGCAGGCTAGCGGGGGGTTCCACAGATACGCAGTATTTT. Full variable domain (rest looked up from reference TRBV11-1 and TRBJ2-3): EAEVAQSPRYKITEKSQAVAFWCDPISGHATLYWYRQILGQGPELLVQFQDESVVDDSQLPKDRFSAERLKGVDSTLKIQPAELGDSAMYLCASRLAGGSTDTQYFGPGTRLTVL.

This rearrangement joins TRBV10-2 to TRBJ2-1; D may be TRBD1 (5 bases). The germline V gene encodes CDR1 WSHSY and CDR2 SAAADI. V lost 0 bases and J 7 bases, leaving 16 bases between the germline ends. The CDR3 is 16 amino acids. CDR3 loop: CASSESMGQGRNEQFF. CDR3 in DNA: TGCGCCAGCAGTGAGTCAATGGGGCAGGGCAGGAATGAGCAGTTCTTC.

This chain uses TRBV5-1 with TRBJ2-3; D may be TRBD2 (6 bases). Per the germline V gene, CDR1 is SGHRS and CDR2 is YFSETQ. The length of the CDR3 is 17 residues. V lost 4 bases, J lost 2 bases, and 20 bases lay in between. The CDR3 nucleotides are TGCGCCAGCAGCCCCCGAGGGTCAGGGAGGTTCACAGATACGCAGTATTTT. Translating it yields CASSPRGSGRFTDTQYF.

The chain carries TRBV4-1 and TRBJ1-2; no firm D call. V was pared by 0 bases and J by 2 bases, with 10 bases between. Germline loops: CDR1 MGHRA, CDR2 YSYEKL. The CDR3 totals 15 residues. The CDR3, as DNA: TGCGCCAGCAGCCAAGACTCCCGCTTCAACTATGGCTACACCTTC. Protein product: CASSQDSRFNYGYTF.

The chain carries TRBV12-5 and TRBJ2-3; D possibly uses TRBD1 or TRBD2 (5 bases each). Trimming cost V 5 bases and J 4 bases, with 16 bases left between them. Germline assignment: CDR1 LGHNT and CDR2 FRNRAP. CDR3 length: 15 residues. The CDR3 bases are TGTGCTAGTGGTATCCGGGACCTAAAGGCAGATACGCAGTATTTT. This codes for CASGIRDLKADTQYF.

This rearrangement joins TRBV5-6 to TRBJ1-2; TRBD1 aligns across 7 bases. This CDR3 comprises 16 residues. V shed 4 bases, J shed 4 bases, and the junction held 13 bases outside the gene matches. Looked up from germline, CDR1 is SGHDT and CDR2 is YYEEEE. The CDR3 loop reads CASSTRGDRSFYGYTF. CDR3 coding DNA: TGTGCCAGCAGCACCCGGGGGGACAGAAGCTTCTATGGCTACACCTTC. The full variable domain, with the rest looked up from reference TRBV5-6 and TRBJ1-2, is DAGVTQSPTHLIKTRGQQVTLRCSPKSGHDTVSWYQQALGQGPQFIFQYYEEEERQRGNFPDRFSGHQFPNYSSELNVNALLLGDSALYLCASSTRGDRSFYGYTFGSGTRLTVV.

The chain recombines TRBV6-6 with TRBJ1-6, with 8 bases aligning to TRBD1. Germline lookup yields CDR1 MNHNY and CDR2 SVGAGI (reference sequence). The CDR3 has 15 residues. J lost 7 bases, V lost 4 bases, and 6 bases had no gene match. This chain's CDR3 is CASSLPGGKNSPLHF. The CDR3 DNA is TGTGCCAGCAGTTTACCAGGGGGCAAGAATTCACCCCTCCACTTT.

As regards this clone: Germline and junction disagree at one end, which may indicate a read error. The gene calls are TRBV5-6 and TRBJ2-2, with D maybe TRBD2 (6 bases). CDR3 size: 16 residues. Germline V lookup: CDR1 SGHDT, CDR2 YYEEEE. CDR3 amino acids: CASSSSGTPAYRGAVF. CDR3 bases: TGTGCCAGCAGCTCCTCGGGGACTCCGGCGTACCGGGGAGCTGTTTTT.

The table lists this clone with a few counts. The CDR3 DNA is TGTGCCAGCAGCCCCAAATACGGGGGAATCTCCTACGAGCAGTACTTC. This encodes CASSPKYGGISYEQYF. The chain recombines TRBV7-8 with TRBJ2-7, with D perhaps TRBD2 (6 bases). From germline, CDR1 is SGHVS and CDR2 FQNEAQ. Trimming removed 5 bases at V and 0 bases at J, with 17 bases between. The CDR3 runs to 16 residues.

This chain joins TRBV7-9 and TRBJ2-5; D perhaps matches TRBD1 (6 bases). CDR1 is SEHNR and CDR2 is FQNEAQ in the germline V gene (reference sequence). The CDR3 is 17 residues long. Trimming shortened V by 3 bases and J by 2 bases, and 19 bases separated the two germline ends. Here the CDR3 DNA reads TGTGCCAGCAGCTTCGACATTTTAGGACAGAGGCAAGAGACCCAGTACTTC. This encodes CASSFDILGQRQETQYF. The variable domain in full, completed from reference TRBV7-9 and TRBJ2-5, reads DTGVSQNPRHKITKRGQNVTFRCDPISEHNRLYWYRQTLGQGPEFLTYFQNEAQLEKSRLLSDRFSAERPKGSFSTLEIQRTEQGDSAMYLCASSFDILGQRQETQYFGPGTRLLVL.

The rearrangement joins TRBV29-1 to TRBJ2-7; 10 positions agree with TRBD1. The CDR3 runs to 14 residues. CDR1 is SQVTM, CDR2 ANQGSEA, per germline. V shed 7 bases, J shed 3 bases, and the junction held 9 bases outside the gene matches. The CDR3: CSATPGTGVYEQYF. The CDR3 DNA is TGCAGCGCGACCCCCGGGACAGGGGTCTACGAGCAGTACTTC.

The chain joins TRBV19 to TRBJ1-5; the D is unclear. Germline assignment: CDR1 LNHDA and CDR2 SQIVND (reference sequence). Trimming removed 4 bases at V and 3 bases at J, with 19 bases between. The CDR3 is made up of 17 amino acids. CDR3 amino acids: CASSNYPDHGFNQPQHF. The CDR3 nucleotides are TGTGCCAGTAGTAACTACCCGGATCACGGTTTCAATCAGCCCCAGCATTTT.

This rearrangement joins TRBV7-2 to TRBJ2-7; tentative D call: TRBD1 (6 bases). The CDR3 has 14 residues. V dropped 4 bases and J dropped 0 bases, with 10 bases sitting between them. CDR1 SGHTA and CDR2 FQGNSA come from the germline V gene. The CDR3 loop reads CASSSWGPSYEQYF. The CDR3 coding sequence is TGTGCCAGCAGCTCTTGGGGGCCCTCCTACGAGCAGTACTTC.

The chain is built from TRBV29-1 and TRBJ2-7; 9 positions match TRBD2. CDR1 and CDR2 (germline): SQVTM, ANQGSEA. V shed 3 bases and J 3 bases; nucleotides not matched to a gene: 3. CDR3 length: 13 residues. The CDR3 spells CSVEGLANYEQYF. The DNA of the CDR3 is TGCAGCGTTGAGGGACTAGCAAACTACGAGCAGTACTTC.